The text below deals with one T cell receptor beta chain. This specimen comes from a study of blood T cell repertoires in COVID-19. Data came from immunoSEQ multiplex PCR; TCRdb stores just in-frame clones and leaves some out. This sample has hundreds of thousands of clones; about 82% occur once, and the top ten carry around 2.1%. Trimming removed 3 bases from V and 7 bases from J, with 20 bases in between. Germline values: CDR1 SGHDT, CDR2 YYEEEE. This CDR3 has 15 amino acids. The chain carries TRBV5-6 and TRBJ2-7, with a weak D call TRBD2 (6 bases). The sequence derives from a woman aged 45-65 years who had recovered from COVID-19. The sample comprised PBMCs or T cells enriched from blood (not recorded which). This chain's CDR3 is CASSYVGEVVVEQYF. CDR3 coding DNA: TGTGCCAGCAGCTATGTGGGGGAGGTAGTTGTAGAGCAGTACTTC.